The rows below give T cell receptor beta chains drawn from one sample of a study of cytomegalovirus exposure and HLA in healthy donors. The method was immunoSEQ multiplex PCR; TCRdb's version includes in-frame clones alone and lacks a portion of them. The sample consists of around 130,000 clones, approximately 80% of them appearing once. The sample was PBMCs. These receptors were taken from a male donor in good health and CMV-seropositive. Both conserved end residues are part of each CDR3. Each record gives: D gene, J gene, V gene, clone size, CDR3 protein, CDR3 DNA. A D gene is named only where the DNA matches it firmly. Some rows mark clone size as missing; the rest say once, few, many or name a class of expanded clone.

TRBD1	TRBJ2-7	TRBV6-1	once	CASSKTGGSYEQYF	TGTGCCAGCAGCAAGACAGGGGGGTCCTACGAGCAGTACTTC
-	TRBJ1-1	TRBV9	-	CASSHEVNTEAFF	TGTGCCAGCAGCCACGAGGTGAACACTGAAGCTTTCTTT
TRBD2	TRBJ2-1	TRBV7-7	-	CASSARGTRGTSGNEQFF	TGTGCTAGCAGCGCCCGCGGGACGAGAGGGACTAGCGGGAATGAGCAGTTCTTC
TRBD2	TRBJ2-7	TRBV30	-	CAWSVGAGALYEQYF	TGTGCCTGGAGTGTGGGAGCGGGGGCCCTCTACGAGCAGTACTTC
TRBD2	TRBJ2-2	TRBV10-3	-	CAISGLAYNTGELFF	TGTGCCATCAGTGGACTAGCCTATAACACCGGGGAGCTGTTTTTT
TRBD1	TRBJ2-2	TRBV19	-	CASSIDPMGDPRGQIGELFF	TGTGCCAGTAGTATAGATCCCATGGGGGATCCCAGGGGGCAGATCGGGGAGCTGTTTTTT
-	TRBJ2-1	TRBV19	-	CASSMGGHSYNEQFF	TGTGCCAGTAGTATGGGGGGGCACTCCTACAATGAGCAGTTCTTC
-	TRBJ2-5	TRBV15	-	CATSRDRGETQYF	TGTGCCACCAGCAGAGATCGGGGAGAGACCCAGTACTTC
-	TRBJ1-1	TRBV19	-	CASQDSLRQENTEAFF	TGTGCCAGCCAGGACAGCCTTCGTCAAGAGAACACTGAAGCTTTCTTT
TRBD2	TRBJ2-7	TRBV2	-	CASHRLADSYEQYF	TGTGCCAGCCATCGACTAGCGGACTCCTACGAGCAGTACTTC
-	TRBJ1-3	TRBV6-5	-	CASRPGQISGNTIYF	TGTGCCAGCAGACCGGGACAAATCTCTGGAAACACCATATATTTT
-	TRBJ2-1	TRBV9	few	CASSALGDNEQFF	TGTGCCAGCAGCGCACTCGGGGACAATGAGCAGTTCTTC
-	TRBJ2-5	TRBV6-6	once	CASSPGIFHQETQYF	TGTGCCAGCAGTCCGGGGATCTTTCACCAAGAGACCCAGTACTTC
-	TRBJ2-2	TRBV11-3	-	CASSLGQSNTGELFF	TGTGCCAGCAGCCTGGGACAATCCAACACCGGGGAGCTGTTTTTT
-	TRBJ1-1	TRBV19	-	CASSPTGTSRPGVNTEAFF	TGTGCCAGTAGCCCAACCGGGACATCCCGCCCAGGGGTGAACACTGAAGCTTTCTTT
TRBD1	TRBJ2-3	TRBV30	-	CAWQRTGPTDTQYF	TGTGCCTGGCAACGGACAGGCCCCACAGATACGCAGTATTTT
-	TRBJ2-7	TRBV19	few	CASSIRRASYEQYF	TGTGCCAGTAGTATTCGGCGGGCCTCCTACGAGCAGTACTTC
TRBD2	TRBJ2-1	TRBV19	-	CASSILAESYNEQFF	TGTGCCAGTAGTATACTAGCGGAGTCGTACAATGAGCAGTTCTTC
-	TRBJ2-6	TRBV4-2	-	CASSQTTGSGANVLTF	TGTGCCAGCAGCCAAACAACAGGGTCCGGGGCCAACGTCCTGACTTTC
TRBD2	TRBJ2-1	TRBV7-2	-	CASSSTSGSYNEQFF	TGTGCCAGCAGCTCGACTAGCGGTTCCTACAATGAGCAGTTCTTC
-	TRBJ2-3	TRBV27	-	CASSIDSSTQYF	TGTGCCAGCAGTATCGACTCTTCTACGCAGTATTTT
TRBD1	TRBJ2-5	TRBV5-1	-	CASAYDSGTGEETQYF	TGCGCCAGCGCCTATGATTCCGGGACAGGGGAAGAGACCCAGTACTTC
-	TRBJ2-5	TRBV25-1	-	CASSGRVTQETQYF	TGTGCCAGCAGTGGCAGGGTTACGCAAGAGACCCAGTACTTC
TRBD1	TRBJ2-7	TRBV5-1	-	CASSLASGIPGQAVYEQYF	TGCGCCAGCAGCTTGGCCTCGGGGATCCCGGGACAGGCCGTCTACGAGCAGTACTTC
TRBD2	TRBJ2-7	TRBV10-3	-	CAISEGREINEQYF	TGTGCCATCAGTGAGGGGCGGGAGATCAACGAGCAGTACTTC
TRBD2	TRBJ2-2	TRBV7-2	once	CASSFWTSGGTGELFF	TGTGCCAGCAGCTTTTGGACTAGCGGGGGCACCGGGGAGCTGTTTTTT
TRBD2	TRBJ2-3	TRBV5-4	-	CASSYAAGGASDTQYF	TGTGCCAGCAGCTATGCGGCGGGAGGGGCGTCAGATACGCAGTATTTT
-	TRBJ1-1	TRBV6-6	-	CASSSGHNTEAFF	TGTGCCAGCAGTTCGGGACATAACACTGAAGCTTTCTTT
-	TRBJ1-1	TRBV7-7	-	CASSPGGETEAFF	TGTGCTAGCAGCCCCGGTGGAGAGACTGAAGCTTTCTTT
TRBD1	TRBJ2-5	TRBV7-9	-	CASRKQGYQETQYF	TGTGCCAGCAGAAAACAGGGGTATCAAGAGACCCAGTACTTC
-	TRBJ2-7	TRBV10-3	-	CAISESRDGYEQYF	TGTGCCATCAGTGAGTCCCGGGATGGGTACGAGCAGTACTTC
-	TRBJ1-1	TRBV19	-	CASSRHSMNTEAFF	TGTGCCAGTAGTAGGCACAGCATGAACACTGAAGCTTTCTTT
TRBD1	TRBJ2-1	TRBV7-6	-	CASSSPLDRTPTDEQFF	TGTGCCAGCAGCTCCCCGTTGGACAGGACCCCTACGGATGAGCAGTTCTTC
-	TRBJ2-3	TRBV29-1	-	CSLGWGRTDTQYF	TGCAGCTTGGGGTGGGGGCGCACAGATACGCAGTATTTT
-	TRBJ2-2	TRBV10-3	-	CAISEGHAETGELFF	TGTGCCATCAGTGAAGGTCACGCGGAGACCGGGGAGCTGTTTTTT
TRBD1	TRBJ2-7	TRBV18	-	CASSPGQTSSYEQYF	TGTGCCAGCTCACCGGGACAGACTTCCTCCTACGAGCAGTACTTC
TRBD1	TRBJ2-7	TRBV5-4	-	CASADRGGAATYEQYF	TGTGCCAGCGCGGACAGGGGGGGAGCGGCGACCTACGAGCAGTACTTC
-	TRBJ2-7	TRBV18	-	CASSHRGEVYEQYF	TGTGCCAGCTCACATCGTGGGGAGGTCTACGAGCAGTACTTC
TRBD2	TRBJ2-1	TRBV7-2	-	CASSRTSGRQQFF	TGTGCCAGCAGCAGGACTAGCGGGAGGCAGCAGTTCTTC
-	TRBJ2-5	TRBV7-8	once	CASSLATQVGTQYF	TGTGCCAGCAGCTTAGCGACCCAGGTGGGGACCCAGTACTTC
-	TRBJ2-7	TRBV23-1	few	CASSQSPRSYEQYF	TGCGCCAGCAGTCAATCGCCCAGGTCCTACGAGCAGTACTTC
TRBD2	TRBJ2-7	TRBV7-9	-	CASSPRTSGYEQYF	TGTGCCAGCAGCCCCAGGACTAGCGGGTACGAGCAGTACTTC
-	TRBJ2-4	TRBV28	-	CASSLGRGLAKNIQYF	TGTGCCAGCAGTTTGGGCAGGGGTTTAGCCAAAAACATTCAGTACTTC
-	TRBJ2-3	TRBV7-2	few	CASSSQSGLHTDTQYF	TGTGCCAGCAGCTCACAGTCGGGACTTCACACAGATACGCAGTATTTT
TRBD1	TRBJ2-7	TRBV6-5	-	CASSYDPGQGYEQYF	TGTGCCAGCAGCTACGACCCGGGACAGGGCTACGAGCAGTACTTC
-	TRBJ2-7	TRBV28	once	CTSRLQGGSYEQYF	TGTACCAGCAGACTACAGGGGGGGTCCTACGAGCAGTACTTC
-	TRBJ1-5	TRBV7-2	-	CASSLVGGDSNQPQHF	TGCGCCAGCAGCTTAGTAGGGGGTGATAGCAATCAGCCCCAGCATTTT
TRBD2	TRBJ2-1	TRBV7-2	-	CASSLGGLAGSYNEQFF	TGTGCCAGCAGCTTAGGGGGACTAGCGGGCTCATACAATGAGCAGTTCTTC
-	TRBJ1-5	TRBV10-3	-	CAICKGDNQPQHF	TGTGCCATCTGCAAGGGGGACAATCAGCCCCAGCATTTT
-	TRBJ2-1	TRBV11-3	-	CASSRQDYNEQFF	TGTGCCAGCAGCCGACAAGACTACAATGAGCAGTTCTTC